This T cell receptor beta chain originates from a study of blood T cell repertoires in COVID-19. This study enrolled people aged about 18 to 100 from around 25 US geographic areas. Clinical history as reported by participants underpinned cohort assignment. Cohort 3 recovery required two negative PCRs, clearance, or symptom resolution. Repertoires were generated with immunoSEQ multiplex PCR, while TCRdb's copy carries only in-frame clones and drops some. The data show 200,000 to 250,000 clones, under 90% seen once. V shed 4 bases, J shed 3 bases, and the junction held 8 bases outside the gene matches. Per the germline V gene, CDR1 is SGHTA and CDR2 is FQGNSA. The CDR3 consists of 16 residues.

The rearrangement uses TRBV7-2 and TRBJ2-1; 8 nucleotides align to TRBD1. The sequencing sample was made of PBMCs or T cells enriched from blood (not recorded which). The receptor comes from a middle-aged man who had recovered from COVID-19. The CDR3 coding sequence is TGTGCCAGCAGCTGGAAGGCAGGGGGCATCTACAATGAGCAGTTCTTC. It specifies CASSWKAGGIYNEQFF.